This T cell receptor beta chain was sequenced in a study of PD-L1 blockade in urothelial cancer. Study-level information: Individuals in the cohort had been given 0 to 3 earlier chemotherapy regimens. General study findings and limits: Patients with below-median pretreatment blood clonality survived longer.

The protocol was immunoSEQ multiplex PCR, while the TCRdb copy is restricted to in-frame clones and leaves out a portion. The table shows nearly 50,000 clones, with about four fifths occurring only once. For this clone: What it recognizes is unknown.

Stated time point: peripheral blood 6 weeks after treatment start. Germline V gene data show CDR1 as LNHDA and CDR2 as SQIVND (reference sequence). The CDR3 spans 14 residues. Trimming at V came to 5 bases and at J to 3 bases, leaving 3 bases not matched to a gene. The J gene is TRBJ2-3, the V gene TRBV19, with 9 bases fitting TRBD1. Sequencing was performed on PBMCs, taken around atezolizumab (anti-PD-L1) treatment. This TCR came from a man between 70 and 80 years old with urothelial cancer. The DNA for the CDR3 is TGTGCCAGTAGTCTGGGACAGGGTACAGATACGCAGTATTTT. It is translated as CASSLGQGTDTQYF.